The 18 T cell receptor beta chains below all came from one sample that was sequenced in a study of OX40 agonist ivuxolimab in advanced cancers. Libraries were prepared through the immunoSEQ multiplex PCR assay. Here the immuneACCESS table is served through TCRdb, limited to in-frame sequences with V and J called. Missing clones are a known gap in these copies; in checked studies unresolved V genes cover under half, and the rest lacks a known reason. The sample table records about 50,000 clones; roughly 85% of these occur just once. The leading ten clones occupy about 0.66% of the sample. The input for sequencing was CD4+ or CD8+ T cells sorted from blood, taken in a trial of the OX40 agonist ivuxolimab. The source of these receptors is an adult with an advanced solid tumor such as melanoma, head and neck, liver or kidney cancer.

The genes are TRBV5-8 and TRBJ1-5, with D hard to call. Per germline, CDR1 SGHTS and CDR2 YDEGEE. The V and J ends lost 4 bases and 2 bases respectively, with 19 bases between them. The CDR3 length is 17 residues. CDR3 in amino acids: CASSPVAPVSGNQPQHF. CDR3 DNA: TGTGCCAGCAGCCCGGTAGCCCCGGTTAGTGGCAATCAGCCCCAGCATTTT.

This sequence joins TRBV13 and TRBJ1-3; no reliable D call. Trimming removed 3 bases from V and 4 bases from J, with 16 bases in between. The CDR3 is 16 residues long. Germline CDR1 is PRHDT and CDR2 is FYEKMQ (reference sequence). For the CDR3, the DNA is TGTGCCAGCAGCTTGGGCCGGGCACTACGGGGAAACACCATATATTTT. It codes for CASSLGRALRGNTIYF. Drawing the rest from reference TRBV13 and TRBJ1-3, the complete variable domain is AAGVIQSPRHLIKEKRETATLKCYPIPRHDTVYWYQQGPGQDPQFLISFYEKMQSDKGSIPDRFSAQQFSDYHSELNMSSLELGDSALYFCASSLGRALRGNTIYFGEGSWLTVV.

V usage is TRBV11-2 and J usage is TRBJ2-7, with D perhaps matching TRBD2 (6 bases). Germline V gives CDR1 SGHAT, CDR2 FQNNGV. This CDR3 comprises 16 residues. Trimming cost V 0 bases and J 6 bases, with 18 bases left between them. Written as DNA, the CDR3 is TGTGCCAGCAGCTTAGATTCGGGCCTAGCCGGGGGCGAGCAGTACTTC. Amino acid sequence: CASSLDSGLAGGEQYF.

The chain couples TRBV19 to TRBJ1-4, with D uncertain. Germline values: CDR1 LNHDA, CDR2 SQIVND (reference sequence). V was shortened by 6 bases and J by 8 bases, with 19 bases between the two germline ends. This CDR3 is built from 15 residues. The CDR3 DNA reads TGTGCCAGTAGCGTCTCGGGCTCGGGTGGCGAAAAACTGTTTTTT. It yields the protein CASSVSGSGGEKLFF. The variable domain in full, completed from reference TRBV19 and TRBJ1-4, reads DGGITQSPKYLFRKEGQNVTLSCEQNLNHDAMYWYRQDPGQGLRLIYYSQIVNDFQKGDIAEGYSVSREKKESFPLTVTSAQKNPTAFYLCASSVSGSGGEKLFFGSGTQLSVL.

The gene calls are TRBV6-6 and TRBJ2-7; D not resolved. CDR3 length: 12 residues. V lost 7 bases and J 4 bases, leaving 11 bases between the germline ends. Germline V gives CDR1 MNHNY, CDR2 SVGAGI (reference sequence). The CDR3 protein is CASTRGKYEQYF. The CDR3 DNA is TGTGCCAGCACACGCGGCAAATACGAGCAGTACTTC.

This clone appeared a single time. This chain's CDR3 is CASSRTGAEQPQHF. The CDR3, as DNA: TGCGCCAGCAGCCGAACAGGGGCGGAGCAGCCCCAGCATTTT. This chain connects TRBV4-1 to TRBJ1-5, with TRBD1 identical over 7 bases. With 4 bases clipped from V and 7 bases from J, the junction kept 7 bases outside the gene matches. Germline CDR1 reads MGHRA; CDR2 reads YSYEKL. The CDR3 is 14 amino acids.

The V call is TRBV27, the J call TRBJ2-3, with 7 positions matching TRBD2. The CDR3 length is 13 residues. J lost 5 bases, V lost 7 bases, and 6 bases had no gene match. Germline assignment: CDR1 MNHEY and CDR2 SMNVEV (reference sequence). The CDR3 DNA reads as TGTGCCAGCAAAGGACTAGTGGTAGATACGCAGTATTTT. This translates into CASKGLVVDTQYF.

CDR3 coding DNA: TGCGCCAGCGGGGGGCTAGCGGTCAGAATCGGCACAGGGGAGCTGTTTTTT. Amino acids: CASGGLAVRIGTGELFF. This chain links TRBV4-1 with TRBJ2-2, with D possibly TRBD2 on 7 matching bases. The CDR3 has 17 residues. V was pared by 8 bases and J by 8 bases, with 27 bases between. Germline loops: CDR1 MGHRA, CDR2 YSYEKL.

This CDR3 is CASSFGAPTDTQYF. DNA of the CDR3: TGTGCCAGCAGTTTCGGAGCGCCCACAGATACGCAGTATTTT. The rearrangement joins TRBV27 to TRBJ2-3; D gene uncertain. The CDR3 sequence is 14 residues long. V lost 3 bases, J lost 2 bases, and 9 bases lay in between. The germline CDR1 and CDR2 sequences are MNHEY and SMNVEV (reference sequence).

As regards this clone: One end of the junction is discordant with germline, which a read error may explain. The CDR3 is CGVGVQATGELFF. The CDR3 DNA reads as TGCGGCGTTGGAGTACAGGCGACCGGGGAGCTGTTTTTT. This chain joins TRBV29-1 and TRBJ2-2, with D tentatively TRBD1 (5 bases). Germline CDR1 and CDR2: SQVTM and ANQGSEA. The length of the CDR3 is 13 residues.

This clone was recorded a few times. V usage is TRBV6-1 and J usage is TRBJ2-5; 7 bases are a match to TRBD2. Germline CDR1 reads MNHNS; CDR2 reads SASEGT. There are 12 residues in the CDR3. Trimming cost V 7 bases and J 5 bases; bases outside gene matches: 4. The CDR3 sequence is CASTPGGETQYF. CDR3 bases: TGTGCCAGCACCCCCGGGGGGGAGACCCAGTACTTC.

This chain connects TRBV10-3 to TRBJ1-3; TRBD1 might be the D (6 bases). The V end was cut by 10 bases, the J end by 1 base, with 11 bases between. CDR3 size: 13 residues. In germline, CDR1 is ENHRY, CDR2 SYGVKD. CDR3 amino acids: CATEDSSGNTIYF. The CDR3 nucleotides are TGTGCCACCGAGGACAGTTCTGGAAACACCATATATTTT.

There are a few counts of this clone. This chain joins TRBV7-9 and TRBJ2-7; 11 positions agree with TRBD1. The germline V gene has CDR1 SEHNR and CDR2 FQNEAQ (reference sequence). V lost 5 bases to trimming and J lost 0 bases; unmatched junction nucleotides: 3. The CDR3 runs to 15 residues. CDR3 bases: TGTGCCAGCAGCCGAGGGACAGGGGGCTCCTACGAGCAGTACTTC. It translates to CASSRGTGGSYEQYF.

The chain has TRBV5-1 and TRBJ2-5; TRBD2 agrees at 9 bases. V lost 4 bases, J lost 1 base, and 2 bases stayed unmatched. Germline V lookup: CDR1 SGHRS, CDR2 YFSETQ. This CDR3 contains 14 residues. CDR3 coding DNA: TGCGCCAGCAGCGCTAGCGGGGCCCAAGAGACCCAGTACTTC. Its translation is CASSASGAQETQYF.

This clone was seen once. This chain connects TRBV29-1 to TRBJ1-3; 8 bases align to TRBD1. Trimming at V came to 2 bases and at J to 2 bases, leaving 2 bases not matched to a gene. There are 14 residues in the CDR3. Germline V gene lookup returns CDR1 SQVTM and CDR2 ANQGSEA. Here the CDR3 reads CSVELDRAGNTIYF. Written as DNA, the CDR3 is TGCAGCGTTGAACTGGACAGGGCTGGAAACACCATATATTTT.

This chain links TRBV9 with TRBJ1-4, with D possibly matching TRBD1 (6 bases). The CDR3 extends over 16 amino acids. Germline CDR1 SGDLS, CDR2 YYNGEE. Trimming removed 3 bases at V and 6 bases at J, with 18 bases between. The CDR3 protein is CASSATRDTRYEKLFF. As DNA, the CDR3 is TGTGCCAGCAGCGCCACCCGGGACACACGTTATGAAAAACTGTTTTTT.

This clone showed up just a few times. This chain uses TRBV12-5 with TRBJ2-7; 7 bases agree with TRBD2. In germline, CDR1 is LGHNT, CDR2 FRNRAP. V dropped 7 bases and J dropped 2; count of bases not matched to a gene: 8. This CDR3 comprises 14 residues. The CDR3 region has the DNA TGTGCTAGTGCCTTTTTTGGGACTACCTACGAGCAGTACTTC. Its protein is CASAFFGTTYEQYF.

This clone was found once. The rearrangement uses TRBV25-1 and TRBJ2-7, with a tentative D call TRBD1 (6 bases). Per germline, CDR1 MGHDK and CDR2 SYGVNS. V was shortened by 10 bases and J by 3 bases, with 19 bases between the two germline ends. The CDR3 loop spans 14 amino acids. This chain's CDR3 is CATRLGDTYYEQYF. CDR3 DNA sequence: TGTGCCACTCGGTTGGGGGACACCTACTACGAGCAGTACTTC.